One sample yielded the 29 T cell receptor beta chains listed below, sequenced in a study of CD8 T cells in Susac syndrome. Random hexamers were used to reverse transcribe an amount of about 0.45 to 1 ug RNA. TCRdb analysed the immunoSEQ multiplex PCR reads with MiXCR anew, one entry per CDR3 protein. The sample includes some 100,000 distinct CDR3 sequences, 80% to 95% of them seen just once. Sequenced material: CD8+ T cells from PBMCs. The receptors derive from a human donor in good health.

V usage is TRBV25-1 and J usage is TRBJ2-1, with D possibly being TRBD1 (6 bases). The CDR3 totals 14 residues. The germline CDR1 and CDR2 sequences are MGHDK and SYGVNS. The V end lost 6 bases, the J end lost 7 bases, and 16 bases lay between the germline ends. This CDR3 is CASSSWTDRNEQFF. CDR3 in DNA: TGTGCCAGCAGCAGCTGGACAGATAGGAATGAGCAGTTCTTC.

CDR3 in amino acids: CASSQQDSYNEQFF. DNA for the CDR3: TGCGCCAGCAGCCAGCAGGACTCCTACAATGAGCAGTTCTTC. This rearrangement joins TRBV5-1 to TRBJ2-1; the D is unclear. The CDR3 totals 14 residues. Trimming shortened V by 4 bases and J by 0 bases, and 8 bases separated the two germline ends. Germline V gene lookup returns CDR1 SGHRS and CDR2 YFSETQ.

This chain connects TRBV14 to TRBJ1-2; 8 nucleotides match TRBD1. The CDR3 runs to 16 residues. The V and J ends lost 1 base and 8 bases, in that order; junction bases with no gene match: 12. Looked up from germline, CDR1 is SGHDN and CDR2 is FVKESK. CDR3 region: CASSQGRQGPRVGYTF. CDR3 bases: TGTGCCAGCAGCCAAGGAAGACAGGGGCCGCGGGTCGGCTACACCTTC.

Regarding this clonotype: Since no conserved phenylalanine or tryptophan closes the CDR3, a read error is the likely cause. The chain's CDR3 is CSVAQAYNEQFL. In nucleotides, the CDR3 is TGCAGCGTTGCACAGGCCTACAATGAGCAGTTCCTC. The V and J genes are TRBV29-1 and TRBJ2-1; TRBD1 might be the D (5 bases). Germline V lookup: CDR1 SQVTM, CDR2 ANQGSEA. V was shortened by 4 bases and J by 2 bases, with 6 bases between the two germline ends. The CDR3 runs 12 residues.

The J gene is TRBJ2-5, the V gene TRBV7-2, with a tentative D call TRBD1 (7 bases). Germline CDR1 SGHTA, CDR2 FQGNSA. Deletions cut 4 bases from V and 4 bases from J, with 19 bases between. CDR3 length equals 16 residues. The CDR3 region has the DNA TGTGCCAGCAGCTCAGGGGGGCGAAACCTCGGAGAGACCCAGTACTTC. Translation gives CASSSGGRNLGETQYF.

The gene calls are TRBV6-1 and TRBJ1-3; 8 bases agree with TRBD1. CDR3 length: 18 amino acids. Unmatched junction bases numbered 8, after V lost 0 bases and J lost 1 base. From germline, CDR1 is MNHNS and CDR2 SASEGT. This CDR3 is CASSEAMQGAVSGNTIYF. Here the CDR3 DNA reads TGTGCCAGCAGTGAAGCTATGCAGGGGGCAGTTTCTGGAAACACCATATATTTT.

The rearrangement joins TRBV7-6 to TRBJ2-2, with TRBD1 as a possible D gene (5 bases). Per the germline V gene, CDR1 is SGHVS and CDR2 is FNYEAQ. V was shortened by 5 bases and J by 5 bases, with 9 bases between the two germline ends. The CDR3 is 13 residues long. CDR3 protein: CASSVDITGELFF. The CDR3 nucleotides are TGTGCCAGCAGCGTGGACATTACCGGGGAGCTGTTTTTT.

The rearrangement joins TRBV3-1 to TRBJ1-2; D unresolved. Germline values: CDR1 LGHDT, CDR2 YNNKEL (reference sequence). This CDR3 is 14 amino acids long. V was trimmed by 1 base and J by 4 bases, leaving 10 bases between them. The CDR3 sequence: CASSQVPAVYGYTF. For the CDR3, the DNA is TGTGCCAGCAGCCAAGTACCTGCAGTCTATGGCTACACCTTC.

This chain connects TRBV4-2 to TRBJ1-5; a possible D gene is TRBD1 (5 bases). Germline CDR1 LGHNA, CDR2 YNFKEQ. Trimming shortened V by 0 bases and J by 7 bases, and 10 bases separated the two germline ends. This CDR3 has 14 amino acids. DNA for the CDR3: TGTGCCAGCAGCCAAGACGGGGGGTCGCAGCCCCAGCATTTT. This sequence encodes CASSQDGGSQPQHF.

This rearrangement joins TRBV4-3 to TRBJ1-2; D is ambiguous. The germline gives CDR1 LGHNA, CDR2 YSLEER. The ends were cut back, 0 bases at V and 4 bases at J, with 12 bases in the middle. The CDR3 totals 15 residues. CDR3 residues: CASSQDRAGVYGYTF. The CDR3 DNA is TGCGCCAGCAGCCAAGATCGGGCAGGCGTCTATGGCTACACCTTC.

The rearrangement links TRBV6-1 to TRBJ2-7, with D perhaps matching TRBD2 (5 bases). CDR3 length: 12 amino acids. V lost 7 bases and J 2 bases, leaving 9 bases between the germline ends. Looked up from germline, CDR1 is MNHNS and CDR2 is SASEGT. The DNA of the CDR3 is TGTGCCAGCATGGGAGTTACCTACGAGCAGTACTTC. It specifies CASMGVTYEQYF.

This chain links TRBV6-2 or TRBV6-3 with TRBJ1-5; maybe TRBD1 (6 bases). In germline, CDR1 is MNHEY, CDR2 SVGEGT. The CDR3 loop spans 16 amino acids. V was pared by 4 bases and J by 7 bases, with 20 bases between. The CDR3 protein is CASSSEFRGESQPQHF. CDR3 nucleotides: TGTGCCAGCAGTTCTGAGTTCAGGGGTGAATCACAGCCCCAGCATTTT.

The V gene is TRBV7-2, the J gene TRBJ2-7; no clear D. The germline V and J ends were trimmed by 1 base and 6 bases, with 22 bases remaining between them. The germline CDR1 and CDR2 sequences are SGHTA and FQGNSA. The CDR3 length is 17 residues. This CDR3 reads CASSLDPFVSRFSEQYF. The CDR3 coding sequence is TGTGCCAGCAGCTTAGACCCATTCGTTAGTAGATTCAGCGAGCAGTACTTC. The whole variable domain, filled in from reference TRBV7-2 and TRBJ2-7, reads GAGVSQSPSNKVTEKGKDVELRCDPISGHTALYWYRQSLGQGLEFLIYFQGNSAPDKSGLPSDRFSAERTGGSVSTLTIQRTQQEDSAVYLCASSLDPFVSRFSEQYFGPGTRLTVT.

The rearrangement joins TRBV19 to TRBJ2-7; TRBD2 matches 7 bases. In germline, CDR1 is LNHDA, CDR2 SQIVND (reference sequence). Trimming took 1 base from V and 5 from J; bases not matched to a gene: 5. CDR3 length: 14 amino acids. The CDR3 sequence is CASSIGRESHEQYF. The CDR3 region has the DNA TGTGCCAGTAGTATAGGGCGGGAGTCCCACGAGCAGTACTTC.

This clonotype was counted once. The CDR3 loop reads CASSQEVRVASYNEQFF. DNA of the CDR3: TGTGCCAGCAGCCAAGAAGTTCGAGTCGCCTCCTACAATGAGCAGTTCTTC. The chain carries TRBV4-2 and TRBJ2-1; no reliable D call. The CDR3 loop spans 17 amino acids. Deletions cut 0 bases from V and 0 bases from J, with 12 bases between. Looked up from germline, CDR1 is LGHNA and CDR2 is YNFKEQ.

Here the CDR3 DNA reads TGTGCCAGCAGTTCCCCGGGACACGGGATGAACACTGAAGCTTTCTTT. It is translated as CASSSPGHGMNTEAFF. The rearrangement links TRBV28 to TRBJ1-1, with a tentative D call TRBD1 (6 bases). Germline CDR1 is MDHEN and CDR2 is SYDVKM. Trimming cost V 4 bases and J 0 bases, with 15 bases left between them. This CDR3 is 16 amino acids long.

V usage is TRBV15 and J usage is TRBJ2-7, with 9 bases aligning to TRBD1. CDR1 is LNHNV, CDR2 YYDKDF, per germline (reference sequence). This CDR3 contains 16 residues. V trimming: 3 bases; J trimming: 3 bases; junction bases outside the gene matches: 9. The CDR3 region is CATSREAGTGYYEQYF. The CDR3 nucleotides read TGTGCCACCAGCAGGGAAGCCGGGACAGGGTACTACGAGCAGTACTTC.

This sequence joins TRBV21-1 and TRBJ2-2. TRBV21-1 is designated a pseudogene. The CDR3 totals 17 residues. The CDR3 DNA follows: TGTGCCAGCAGCAAAATCCTGCACCACGGGGACACCGGGGAGCTGTTTTTT. Translating gives CASSKILHHGDTGELFF.

CDR3 in amino acids: CASSEDRGGYNEQFF. The CDR3, as DNA: TGTGCCAGCAGTGAAGACAGGGGCGGCTACAATGAGCAGTTCTTC. The chain employs TRBV2 and TRBJ2-1; 7 bases are a match to TRBD1. CDR3 size: 15 residues. V was clipped by 1 base and J by 3 bases; unmatched bases: 3. In germline, CDR1 is SNHLY, CDR2 FYNNEI.

The chain links TRBV7-9 to TRBJ1-1; D remains unclear. CDR1 and CDR2 (germline): SEHNR, FQNEAQ (reference sequence). The CDR3 is made up of 15 amino acids. V was cut by 6 bases and J by 0 bases, with 14 bases left in between. The CDR3 region has the DNA TGTGCCAGCAGATCTGACGCGGGGATGAACACTGAAGCTTTCTTT. Protein product: CASRSDAGMNTEAFF.

V gene TRBV29-1 combines with J gene TRBJ1-1; D is unresolved. Germline assignment: CDR1 SQVTM and CDR2 ANQGSEA. V was trimmed by 3 bases and J by 1 base, leaving 9 bases between them. The CDR3 is 13 residues long. The CDR3 loop reads CSVDAHQNTEAFF. In DNA, the CDR3 is TGCAGCGTTGATGCACACCAGAACACTGAAGCTTTCTTT.

The V gene is TRBV12-3 or TRBV12-4, the J gene TRBJ2-5; D is possibly TRBD1 (6 bases). This CDR3 spans 14 amino acids. V lost 10 bases, J lost 5 bases, and 20 bases lay in between. CDR3 in DNA: TGTGCCACCCGCAGGGGCTCAAGCAGCGAGACCCAGTACTTC. The encoded protein is CATRRGSSSETQYF.

The genes are TRBV7-9 and TRBJ1-6, with D possibly TRBD1 on 5 matching bases. The CDR3 is 12 amino acids. CDR1 is SEHNR, CDR2 FQNEAQ, per germline (reference sequence). The V gene lost 4 bases and the J gene lost 10 bases, with 8 bases spanning the gap. Written as DNA, the CDR3 is TGTGCCAGCAGCTCCGGGGCCTCACCCCTCCACTTT. Translating gives CASSSGASPLHF.

The chain combines TRBV24-1 with TRBJ2-4; D remains unclear. Germline V gene sequence: CDR1 KGHDR, CDR2 SFDVKD. Trimming took off 9 bases at V and 9 bases at J, with 11 bases between the two ends. The CDR3 length is 11 residues. The CDR3 here is CATPPLVIQYF. CDR3 DNA: TGTGCCACCCCACCTTTAGTCATTCAGTACTTC.

This clonotype showed up just a few times. This chain uses TRBV2 with TRBJ1-5, with D unclear. The CDR3 consists of 16 residues. Per germline, CDR1 SNHLY and CDR2 FYNNEI. Trimming stripped 4 bases from V and 3 bases from J, with 16 bases between. For the CDR3, the DNA is TGTGCCAGCAGTGTTTCCGCCCGGGTAAACAATCAGCCCCAGCATTTT. Amino acid sequence: CASSVSARVNNQPQHF.

This sequence joins TRBV5-1 and TRBJ2-1; TRBD2 aligns across 12 bases. Germline CDR1 is SGHRS and CDR2 is YFSETQ. This CDR3 spans 17 amino acids. J was trimmed by 6 bases and V by 3 bases; bases with no gene match: 10. This CDR3 is CASSSPPSGGALNEQFF. For the CDR3, the DNA is TGCGCCAGCAGCTCCCCCCCTAGCGGGGGGGCCCTCAATGAGCAGTTCTTC.

The chain carries TRBV5-6 and TRBJ2-2; maybe TRBD1 (6 bases). Trimming pared 3 bases from V and 1 base from J, leaving 10 bases between. The V gene's germline CDR1 is SGHDT and CDR2 YYEEEE. There are 15 residues in the CDR3. CDR3 in DNA: TGTGCCAGCAGCTCGGACAGATGGAACACCGGGGAGCTGTTTTTT. Its translation: CASSSDRWNTGELFF.

V and J are TRBV20-1 and TRBJ1-2, with a tentative D call TRBD1 (6 bases). V lost 4 bases to trimming and J lost 3 bases, with 21 bases between them. CDR1 and CDR2 from the germline V gene are DFQATT and SNEGSKA (reference sequence). The length of the CDR3 is 16 residues. The chain's CDR3 is CSATRGQLAMDYGYTF. As DNA, the CDR3 is TGCAGTGCTACGAGAGGACAGCTGGCGATGGACTATGGCTACACCTTC.

This sequence joins TRBV5-1 and TRBJ2-1; no reliable D call. CDR3 length: 11 residues. V lost 4 bases and J 4 bases, leaving 3 bases between the germline ends. CDR1 is SGHRS and CDR2 is YFSETQ in the germline V gene. Here the CDR3 DNA reads TGCGCCAGCAGCGAGTACAATGAGCAGTTCTTC. Protein: CASSEYNEQFF.